This TCR beta chain was profiled in a study of blood T cell repertoires in COVID-19. Study in general: Sites in the United States, Italy and Spain provided acute and convalescent COVID-19 samples. Sources were T cells, B-cell-depleted T cells, or PBMCs; the material itself was cDNA or gDNA.

Study processing details: Reference gene primers were amplified, and this amplification served to estimate nucleated cell counts. TCRdb's copy holds only in-frame clones and misses some; the assay was immunoSEQ multiplex PCR. V, J and clone size were drawn from that table, and D and trimming were deduced from the DNA. Counted here are over 100,000 clones, approximately 78% occurring once; the ten biggest clones make up 9.8%. The V end was cut by 7 bases, the J end by 6 bases, with 19 bases between. The CDR3 sequence is 15 residues long. The germline CDR1 and CDR2 sequences are MNHEY and SVGAGI. The TCR originated in a man aged 55 to 70 with active or convalescent COVID-19. The V and J genes are TRBV6-5 and TRBJ1-5, with unresolved D. The sequencing input was peripheral blood. The CDR3 loop reads CASMKGRQGSQPQHF. Here the CDR3 DNA reads TGTGCCAGCATGAAAGGGCGACAAGGGAGTCAGCCCCAGCATTTT.